A single sample is the source of the 9 T cell receptor beta chains below, sequenced in a study of a mutant IDH1 vaccine in newly diagnosed glioma. Only in-frame clones appear in the TCRdb table, and some are missing; sequencing was by immunoSEQ multiplex PCR. The data show about 54,000 clones, around 84% seen once. Regarding time point: week 35, safety follow-up. Doses of 300 ug of mutant IDH1 20-mer peptide were given with topical imiquimod. Antigens for these TCRs are unknown. Sequences were derived from PBMCs, sampled from a glioma patient whose treatment included an IDH1 peptide vaccine. All receptors come from a woman between 18 and 29 years old with glioma.

This chain joins TRBV27 and TRBJ1-1; D is possibly TRBD1 (5 bases). Germline values: CDR1 MNHEY, CDR2 SMNVEV (reference sequence). This CDR3 comprises 14 residues. V lost 8 bases and J 2 bases, leaving 15 bases between the germline ends. The CDR3 spells CASRIAGGNTEAFF. The CDR3 DNA follows: TGTGCCAGCCGAATCGCTGGGGGAAACACTGAAGCTTTCTTT.

This clone was counted once. This sequence joins TRBV5-1 and TRBJ2-1; D possibly corresponds to TRBD2 (6 bases). V was shortened by 5 bases and J by 4 bases, with 16 bases between the two germline ends. The CDR3 runs 15 residues. Germline V CDR1 and CDR2: SGHRS, YFSETQ. CDR3 residues: CASRSGLPVYNEQFF. Written as DNA, the CDR3 is TGCGCCAGCAGGTCGGGACTGCCCGTTTACAATGAGCAGTTCTTC.

Here the CDR3 reads CASSQEDTQYF. The CDR3, as DNA: TGCGCCAGCAGCCAGGAAGATACGCAGTATTTT. The chain employs TRBV5-1 and TRBJ2-3; D ambiguous. CDR3 length: 11 amino acids. Per germline, CDR1 SGHRS and CDR2 YFSETQ. Trimming removed 4 bases from V and 5 bases from J, with 5 bases in between.

The V gene is TRBV11-2, the J gene TRBJ2-7, with D possibly TRBD2 on 6 matching bases. This CDR3 is 18 amino acids long. Looked up from germline, CDR1 is SGHAT and CDR2 is FQNNGV. V was trimmed by 4 bases and J by 0 bases, leaving 22 bases between them. DNA for the CDR3: TGTGCCAGCAGCTCTTTGAGCGGCGGGACCTTGAGCTCCTACGAGCAGTACTTC. This sequence encodes CASSSLSGGTLSSYEQYF.

The chain links TRBV15 to TRBJ1-3; 8 bases are a match to TRBD1. CDR3 length: 15 residues. V lost 5 bases and J lost 2; bases outside the gene matches: 5. Germline CDR1 and CDR2: LNHNV and YYDKDF (reference sequence). DNA of the CDR3: TGTGCCACCAGCTCGCAACAGGGGGCTGGAAACACCATATATTTT. This translates into CATSSQQGAGNTIYF.

V and J are TRBV27 and TRBJ1-1, with a tentative D call TRBD1 (5 bases). CDR3 size: 13 residues. CDR1 is MNHEY and CDR2 is SMNVEV in the germline V gene (reference sequence). Trimming cost V 6 bases and J 5 bases, with 13 bases left between them. CDR3: CASSPRGVTEAFF. The CDR3 nucleotides read TGTGCCAGCAGCCCTAGAGGGGTGACTGAAGCTTTCTTT.

This clone was picked up one time. This chain uses TRBV19 with TRBJ1-4; TRBD1 matches 7 bases. This CDR3 is built from 15 residues. Losses at the gene ends were 3 bases for V and 8 bases for J; bases not matched to a gene: 9. Germline CDR1 is LNHDA and CDR2 is SQIVND (reference sequence). CDR3 protein: CASSMQGESFEKLFF. In nucleotides, the CDR3 is TGTGCCAGTAGTATGCAGGGGGAATCCTTCGAAAAACTGTTTTTT. The full variable domain, in which reference TRBV19 and TRBJ1-4 provide the parts outside the CDR3, is DGGITQSPKYLFRKEGQNVTLSCEQNLNHDAMYWYRQDPGQGLRLIYYSQIVNDFQKGDIAEGYSVSREKKESFPLTVTSAQKNPTAFYLCASSMQGESFEKLFFGSGTQLSVL.

The V call is TRBV5-6, the J call TRBJ1-2, with D possibly TRBD1 on 5 matching bases. Trimming cost V 5 bases and J 3 bases, with 11 bases left between them. CDR1 and CDR2 (germline): SGHDT, YYEEEE. The CDR3 sequence is 13 residues long. The CDR3 DNA sequence: TGTGCCAGCAGTTTCGACAGAGACTATGGCTACACCTTC. This gives the protein CASSFDRDYGYTF.

This sequence joins TRBV7-6 and TRBJ1-5; D gene unclear. The CDR3 covers 15 residues. CDR1 and CDR2 from the germline V gene are SGHVS and FNYEAQ. V lost 1 base, J lost 0 bases, and 7 bases lay in between. The CDR3 region is CASSLGPYSNQPQHF. The CDR3 nucleotides are TGTGCCAGCAGCTTAGGGCCCTATAGCAATCAGCCCCAGCATTTT.